Below, 12 T cell receptor beta chains from the same sample are listed, as sequenced in a study of blood T cell repertoires in COVID-19. TCRdb's table, derived via immunoSEQ multiplex PCR, lists solely in-frame clones and lacks some. The data contain fewer than 250,000 clones, about 83% of them singletons. What was sequenced was peripheral blood. These receptors were taken from a human donor in a cohort sampled during active COVID-19.

V usage is TRBV19 and J usage is TRBJ2-2; TRBD2 agrees at 10 bases. The V gene's germline CDR1 is LNHDA and CDR2 SQIVND (reference sequence). This CDR3 has 16 residues. The trim removed 5 bases at V and 7 bases at J, leaving 10 bases unmatched. In DNA form, the CDR3 reads TGTGCCAGTAGTCCGAACCTAGCGGGAGTGGGCGGGGAGCTGTTTTTT. It is translated as CASSPNLAGVGGELFF.

This chain links TRBV29-1 with TRBJ2-2; D gene unclear. Looked up from germline, CDR1 is SQVTM and CDR2 is ANQGSEA. The length of the CDR3 is 14 residues. V was cut by 0 bases and J by 4 bases, with 9 bases left in between. The CDR3 loop reads CSVEDAAPTGELFF. In DNA, the CDR3 is TGCAGCGTTGAAGACGCGGCGCCCACCGGGGAGCTGTTTTTT.

V gene TRBV10-1 combines with J gene TRBJ2-2; 7 bases align to TRBD2. The V gene's germline CDR1 is WNHNN and CDR2 SYGVQD (reference sequence). The CDR3 runs to 16 residues. The V segment lost 3 bases and the J segment 0 bases; nucleotides outside the gene matches: 4. The CDR3 DNA is TGCGCCAGCAGTGATCGCGGGAGATCGAACACCGGGGAGCTGTTTTTT. Translating gives CASSDRGRSNTGELFF.

The rearrangement uses TRBV6-5 and TRBJ1-1; 8 bases line up with TRBD1. CDR1 is MNHEY, CDR2 SVGAGI, per germline. V trimming: 4 bases; J trimming: 4 bases; junction bases outside the gene matches: 11. This CDR3 is 16 amino acids long. As DNA, the CDR3 is TGTGCCAGCAGTTCCGCCAGGGGGCTTAGACCCACTGAAGCTTTCTTT. Protein product: CASSSARGLRPTEAFF.

The chain carries TRBV3-1 (or the pseudogene TRBV3-2) and TRBJ2-3; D may be TRBD2 (7 bases). Germline V gene sequence: CDR1 LGHDT, CDR2 YNNKEL (reference sequence). This CDR3 spans 15 amino acids. With 7 bases removed from V and 3 bases from J, the gap between germline ends came to 17 bases. In nucleotides, the CDR3 is TGTGCCAGCACCCCGGGGGGCGGGAGAACAGATACGCAGTATTTT. This gives the protein CASTPGGGRTDTQYF.

The genes are TRBV4-1 and TRBJ2-1, with TRBD2 matching 12 bases. CDR1 MGHRA and CDR2 YSYEKL come from the germline V gene. The CDR3 has 15 amino acids. Trimming cost V 2 bases and J 8 bases; bases outside gene matches: 4. CDR3 amino acids: CASSQLAGGLDEQFF. As DNA, the CDR3 is TGCGCCAGCAGCCAACTAGCGGGAGGGCTGGATGAGCAGTTCTTC.

This clone came up many times. The CDR3 nucleotides read TGTGCCAGTAGTGGACAGGGAGGACGACCCGGGGAGCTGTTTTTT. Residues: CASSGQGGRPGELFF. This rearrangement joins TRBV19 to TRBJ2-2; 8 nucleotides match TRBD1. After removal of 5 bases from V and 6 bases from J, the junction contained 8 bases not matched to a gene. The CDR3 extends over 15 amino acids. Germline values: CDR1 LNHDA, CDR2 SQIVND (reference sequence). The whole variable domain, remainder taken from reference TRBV19 and TRBJ2-2, is DGGITQSPKYLFRKEGQNVTLSCEQNLNHDAMYWYRQDPGQGLRLIYYSQIVNDFQKGDIAEGYSVSREKKESFPLTVTSAQKNPTAFYLCASSGQGGRPGELFFGEGSRLTVL.

The V gene is TRBV7-9, the J gene TRBJ2-7, with 7 bases aligning to TRBD1. The V gene's germline CDR1 is SEHNR and CDR2 FQNEAQ (reference sequence). With V trimmed by 8 bases and J by 2 bases, 6 bases remained unmatched. CDR3 length equals 13 residues. DNA for the CDR3: TGTGCCAGCGGGGGACAGATCCCCTACGAGCAGTACTTC. Its protein is CASGGQIPYEQYF.

The chain links TRBV9 to TRBJ2-2; 8 nucleotides align to TRBD1. CDR1 SGDLS and CDR2 YYNGEE come from the germline V gene. This CDR3 contains 14 residues. The J segment lost 2 bases and the V segment lost 8 bases, leaving 5 bases of the junction unmatched. The CDR3 region is CASNRGTNTGELFF. In DNA, the CDR3 is TGTGCCAGTAACAGGGGGACAAACACCGGGGAGCTGTTTTTT.

The chain recombines TRBV27 with TRBJ2-7, with 10 bases identical to TRBD2. Per the germline V gene, CDR1 is MNHEY and CDR2 is SMNVEV (reference sequence). The ends lost 3 bases at V and 5 bases at J; junction bases unmatched: 10. CDR3 length: 16 amino acids. The CDR3 sequence is CASSFGLPSGSHEQYF. CDR3 nucleotide sequence: TGTGCCAGCAGTTTTGGGCTTCCTAGCGGGAGCCACGAGCAGTACTTC.

This clone was detected a few times. Germline is not matched at one junction end, which may reflect a read error. The rearrangement uses TRBV7-7 and TRBJ2-5; 9 bases match TRBD1. Per the germline V gene, CDR1 is SSHAT and CDR2 is FNYEAQ (reference sequence). The CDR3 runs to 15 residues. The CDR3, as DNA: TGTGCTAGCAGCCCAGGGACAGGGAGAGCAGAGACCCAGTACTTC. Translation: CASSPGTGRAETQYF.

The chain carries TRBV24-1 and TRBJ1-4; perhaps TRBD1 as D (5 bases). Germline values: CDR1 KGHDR, CDR2 SFDVKD. The CDR3 length is 15 residues. V was pared by 2 bases and J by 4 bases, with 10 bases between. CDR3 nucleotides: TGTGCCACCAGTGATTACGCGGGGGTTAATGAAAAACTGTTTTTT. This gives the protein CATSDYAGVNEKLFF.